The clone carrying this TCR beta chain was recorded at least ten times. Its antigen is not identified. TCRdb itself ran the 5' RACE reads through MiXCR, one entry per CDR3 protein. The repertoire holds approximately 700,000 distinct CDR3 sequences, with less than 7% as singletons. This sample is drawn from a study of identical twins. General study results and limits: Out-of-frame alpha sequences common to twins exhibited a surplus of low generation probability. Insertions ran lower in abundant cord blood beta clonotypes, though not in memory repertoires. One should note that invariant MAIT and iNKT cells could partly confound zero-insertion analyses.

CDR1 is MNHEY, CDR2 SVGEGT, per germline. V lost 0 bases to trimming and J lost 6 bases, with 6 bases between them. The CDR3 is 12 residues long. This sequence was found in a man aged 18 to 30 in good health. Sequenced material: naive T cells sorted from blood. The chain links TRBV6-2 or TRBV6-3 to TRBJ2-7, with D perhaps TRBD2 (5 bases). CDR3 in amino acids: CASSYSGVEQYF. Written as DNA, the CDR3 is TGTGCCAGCAGTTACTCCGGGGTCGAGCAGTACTTC.